What follows describes a single T cell receptor (beta chain). Its antigen is currently unknown. The data were taken from a study of cytomegalovirus exposure and HLA in healthy donors. Study-level background: Assignment to the Caucasian-associated ancestry cluster applied to less than 85% of the approximately 360 genotyped donors. General study points: V- and J-gene trimming in TCR beta was tied to a missense DCLRE1C variant by an analysis performed later. Only CMV serostatus was available as immune exposure information. What a later analysis reportedly showed was that an Asian-associated ancestry cluster had fewer N-insertions than the roughly 670-donor mean.

The PCR made use of 60 Vbeta and 13 Jbeta primers. Profiling relied on immunoSEQ multiplex PCR, and the TCRdb table lists in-frame clones only, not all of them. In the table there are approximately 120,000 clones, 81% of which are singletons. The germline V gene has CDR1 SGHDT and CDR2 YYEEEE. After removal of 4 bases from V and 1 base from J, the junction contained 4 bases not matched to a gene. The CDR3 spans 15 residues. The V gene is TRBV5-6, the J gene TRBJ2-5, with 10 bases fitting TRBD2. Sequenced input: PBMCs. This receptor was taken from a man aged 18 to 35 in good health and CMV-seronegative. CDR3 protein: CASSIVAGGQETQYF. The CDR3, as DNA: TGTGCCAGCAGCATCGTAGCGGGGGGCCAAGAGACCCAGTACTTC.